The 31 T cell receptor beta chains in this list originate from one sample, sequenced in a study of neurological immune-mediated disorders (dated by TCRdb to about 2019). The library was obtained by 5' RACE. The instrument was an Illumina HiSeq 2500. TCRdb reworked the public reads: Q25 trimming with fastp, MiXCR clone assembly, productive beta chains retained. Rows with one shared CDR3 protein collapse into an entry with the most common genes and DNA. The sample data list just under 60,000 distinct CDR3 sequences, and around 3.6% of these were observed just once. The ten largest clonotypes hold around 3.1% of the sample. The material sequenced was PBMCs. The receptors come from a woman aged 25-40 years with multiple sclerosis.

The table lists this clonotype with many counts. J is TRBJ2-2 and V is TRBV9, with D possibly being TRBD1 (5 bases). Germline CDR1 SGDLS, CDR2 YYNGEE. CDR3 length: 14 amino acids. Trimming left V 2 bases short and J 3 bases short, with 8 bases between. In DNA form, the CDR3 reads TGTGCCAGCAGCGTCCAGGGCTACACCGGGGAGCTGTTTTTT. Amino acid sequence: CASSVQGYTGELFF. The whole variable domain, filled in from reference TRBV9 and TRBJ2-2, reads DSGVTQTPKHLITATGQRVTLRCSPRSGDLSVYWYQQSLDQGLQFLIQYYNGEERAKGNILERFSAQQFPDLHSELNLSSLELGDSALYFCASSVQGYTGELFFGEGSRLTVL.

The chain is built from TRBV4-1 and TRBJ2-3; 8 bases match TRBD2. J lost 4 bases, V lost 2 bases, and 8 bases had no gene match. The CDR3 spans 16 residues. CDR1 is MGHRA and CDR2 is YSYEKL in the germline V gene. The DNA of the CDR3 is TGCGCCAGCAGCCAATCCCACGGGGGGGAAGCAGATACGCAGTATTTT. Residues: CASSQSHGGEADTQYF.

This clonotype was counted many times. The CDR3 spells CSARGPGGPYEQYF. CDR3 bases: TGCAGTGCTAGAGGACCGGGAGGGCCCTACGAGCAGTACTTC. V gene TRBV20-1 combines with J gene TRBJ2-7, with 8 bases lining up with TRBD2. The ends lost 1 base at V and 2 bases at J; junction bases unmatched: 4. The CDR3 length is 14 residues. Germline-derived CDR1 and CDR2 are DFQATT and SNEGSKA (reference sequence).

This clonotype was detected many times. The chain links TRBV7-8 to TRBJ2-7; no clear D. Germline CDR1 and CDR2: SGHVS and FQNEAQ. This CDR3 has 11 residues. V lost 3 bases and J 7 bases, leaving 7 bases between the germline ends. The CDR3 loop reads CASSLGVEQYF. In DNA, the CDR3 is TGTGCCAGCAGCTTGGGTGTTGAGCAGTACTTC.

This clonotype was found many times. The rearrangement links TRBV5-1 to TRBJ2-7; D assignment may be TRBD1 or TRBD2 (5 bases each). The length of the CDR3 is 15 residues. Trimming left V 0 bases short and J 3 bases short, with 13 bases between. Germline CDR1 is SGHRS and CDR2 is YFSETQ. The CDR3 DNA follows: TGCGCCAGCAGCTTGGATGGGACCGCCTTCTACGAGCAGTACTTC. Residues: CASSLDGTAFYEQYF.

This clonotype was seen many times. The chain links TRBV12-3 or TRBV12-4 to TRBJ1-3; D ambiguous. V was cut by 5 bases and J by 0 bases, with 11 bases left in between. This CDR3 is 15 amino acids long. In DNA form, the CDR3 reads TGTGCCAGCAGTCCCCGACGGATCTCTGGAAACACCATATATTTT. It encodes CASSPRRISGNTIYF.

This clonotype was observed at least ten times. V and J are TRBV12-3 or TRBV12-4 and TRBJ2-5; D is undetermined. V was trimmed by 3 bases and J by 5 bases, leaving 13 bases between them. This CDR3 contains 14 residues. CDR3: CASSFDLQDETQYF. The CDR3 bases are TGTGCCAGCAGTTTTGACCTACAAGATGAGACCCAGTACTTC.

The chain is built from TRBV7-2 and TRBJ2-3; 9 bases are a match to TRBD2. V lost 1 base to trimming and J lost 10 bases; unmatched junction nucleotides: 3. This CDR3 has 13 amino acids. CDR1 is SGHTA and CDR2 is FQGNSA in the germline V gene. CDR3 sequence: CASSLERGAPQYF. The CDR3 DNA sequence: TGTGCCAGCAGCTTAGAGCGGGGGGCGCCGCAGTATTTT.

This clonotype has at least ten counts. The V call is TRBV20-1, the J call TRBJ1-4, with D unresolved. Germline lookup yields CDR1 DFQATT and CDR2 SNEGSKA (reference sequence). CDR3 length: 13 residues. Trimming took off 5 bases at V and 7 bases at J, with 14 bases between the two ends. The CDR3 loop is CSASVPEGEKLFF. In nucleotides, the CDR3 is TGCAGTGCTTCAGTCCCGGAGGGTGAAAAACTGTTTTTT.

This clonotype was observed a few times. The chain links TRBV6-5 to TRBJ1-1; D not resolved. Germline CDR1 and CDR2: MNHEY and SVGAGI. V was pared by 2 bases and J by 1 base, with 5 bases between. The CDR3 contains 13 residues. The CDR3 reads CASSYGTNTEAFF. The CDR3 DNA sequence: TGTGCCAGCAGTTACGGTACGAACACTGAAGCTTTCTTT.

This chain connects TRBV7-6 to TRBJ1-1; perhaps TRBD1 as D (6 bases). Per germline, CDR1 SGHVS and CDR2 FNYEAQ. Trimming took off 0 bases at V and 3 bases at J, with 11 bases between the two ends. The CDR3 is 15 residues long. The CDR3 is CASSLADGGHTEAFF. CDR3 sequence (DNA): TGTGCCAGCAGCTTAGCCGACGGGGGCCACACTGAAGCTTTCTTT.

Comments on this clonotype: A much larger clone sits a single nucleotide away, making a read error possible. This sequence joins TRBV5-1 and TRBJ2-3; 11 positions match TRBD2. The CDR3 has 16 amino acids. With V trimmed by 4 bases and J by 2 bases, 6 bases remained unmatched. Germline V gene data show CDR1 as SGHRS and CDR2 as YFSETQ. CDR3 DNA sequence: TGCGCCAGCAGCGGTACTAGCGGGAGAGCCACAGATACGCAGTATTTT. Translation gives CASSGTSGRATDTQYF.

This clonotype was recorded many times. This chain uses TRBV6-5 with TRBJ2-2, with unresolved D. The CDR3 is 13 residues long. V shed 8 bases and J shed 0 bases, with 7 bases lying between them. Germline lookup yields CDR1 MNHEY and CDR2 SVGAGI. CDR3: CASRHPNTGELFF. CDR3 sequence (DNA): TGTGCCAGCCGCCACCCGAACACCGGGGAGCTGTTTTTT.

This clonotype was seen at least ten times. This chain connects TRBV10-3 to TRBJ1-1; 10 bases agree with TRBD1. Trimming took 9 bases from V and 3 from J; bases not matched to a gene: 1. Germline V CDR1 and CDR2: ENHRY, SYGVKD. The CDR3 loop spans 12 amino acids. The CDR3 DNA is TGTGCCATGGACAGGGGGGACACTGAAGCTTTCTTT. Translated: CAMDRGDTEAFF.

This clonotype is medium-sized in the sample. V usage is TRBV5-1 and J usage is TRBJ1-1, with unresolved D. Trimming pared 0 bases from V and 3 bases from J, leaving 9 bases between. The CDR3 consists of 14 residues. Germline-derived CDR1 and CDR2 are SGHRS and YFSETQ. The CDR3 DNA reads TGCGCCAGCAGCTTGGGGAACGGGGACACTGAAGCTTTCTTT. It encodes CASSLGNGDTEAFF.

This clonotype was observed many times. The rearrangement joins TRBV6-6 to TRBJ1-1; D not resolved. The CDR3 extends over 13 amino acids. Trimming took 7 bases from V and 0 from J, leaving 9 bases between them. Germline loops: CDR1 MNHNY, CDR2 SVGAGI (reference sequence). CDR3 region: CASKAGMNTEAFF. The CDR3 nucleotides are TGTGCCAGCAAGGCGGGCATGAACACTGAAGCTTTCTTT.

In its sample, this clonotype was seen many times. The rearrangement links TRBV5-1 to TRBJ2-5, with a weak D call TRBD1 (5 bases). This CDR3 comprises 15 residues. Germline-derived CDR1 and CDR2 are SGHRS and YFSETQ. V was pared by 0 bases and J by 1 base, with 10 bases between. CDR3 nucleotide sequence: TGCGCCAGCAGCTTGGATGGGGCCATCCAAGAGACCCAGTACTTC. Protein: CASSLDGAIQETQYF.

This clonotype was seen a handful of times. The chain links TRBV12-3 or TRBV12-4 to TRBJ2-3, with a possible D match to TRBD2 (5 bases). The CDR3 loop spans 16 amino acids. The V end was cut by 5 bases, the J end by 3 bases, with 18 bases between. CDR3 sequence: CASSGGNGEVTDTQYF. DNA of the CDR3: TGTGCCAGCAGTGGAGGAAACGGGGAAGTGACAGATACGCAGTATTTT.

This clonotype came up many times. V and J are TRBV5-1 and TRBJ2-2; D unclear. Germline V CDR1 and CDR2: SGHRS, YFSETQ. The CDR3 length is 12 residues. Trimming took off 6 bases at V and 1 base at J, with 4 bases between the two ends. The chain's CDR3 is CASKVNTGELFF. The CDR3 DNA is TGCGCCAGCAAAGTGAACACCGGGGAGCTGTTTTTT.

This clonotype was found many times. The V and J genes are TRBV12-3 or TRBV12-4 and TRBJ1-4; D ambiguous. The CDR3 sequence is 13 residues long. Trimming took 1 base from V and 3 from J, leaving 3 bases between them. The CDR3 spells CASSLDPNEKLFF. The CDR3, as DNA: TGTGCCAGCAGTTTAGACCCTAATGAAAAACTGTTTTTT.

Note on this clonotype: A much larger clone lies one base from this, so it may be a read error. CDR3 bases: TGTGCCAGCAGACCGGGACAGGGGAGTCAGCCCCAGAATTTT. It encodes CASRPGQGSQPQNF. The chain recombines TRBV27 with TRBJ1-5; TRBD1 matches at 10 bases. This CDR3 is built from 14 residues. The germline CDR1 and CDR2 sequences are MNHEY and SMNVEV (reference sequence).

This clonotype came up a few times. The rearrangement uses TRBV20-1 and TRBJ1-5, with D unresolved. This CDR3 comprises 14 residues. CDR1 and CDR2 (germline): DFQATT, SNEGSKA (reference sequence). V gave up 0 bases and J gave up 4 bases, with 10 bases separating them. The CDR3 DNA is TGCAGTGCTAGAGATGCACGAGGGAATCAGCCCCAGCATTTT. Amino acid sequence: CSARDARGNQPQHF.

This clonotype has at least ten counts. The chain uses TRBV24-1 and TRBJ2-1; TRBD1 matches at 9 bases. Germline CDR1 reads KGHDR; CDR2 reads SFDVKD. The CDR3 consists of 14 residues. V dropped 7 bases and J dropped 3; count of bases not matched to a gene: 3. The CDR3 DNA sequence: TGTGCCACCAGCAAGACAGGGGGCTACAATGAGCAGTTCTTC. It specifies CATSKTGGYNEQFF.

The sample holds many counts of this clonotype. The rearrangement joins TRBV20-1 to TRBJ1-5; TRBD1 agrees at 9 bases. Germline V lookup: CDR1 DFQATT, CDR2 SNEGSKA (reference sequence). The CDR3 spans 13 residues. The V segment lost 5 bases and the J segment 4 bases; nucleotides outside the gene matches: 3. CDR3: CSAGDRENQPQHF. For the CDR3, the DNA is TGCAGTGCTGGGGACAGGGAGAATCAGCCCCAGCATTTT.

This clonotype was seen repeatedly, ten times or more. This chain uses TRBV11-2 with TRBJ2-5, with TRBD2 matching 15 bases. Germline CDR1 reads SGHAT; CDR2 reads FQNNGV. The CDR3 runs to 17 residues. V shed 7 bases, J shed 6 bases, and the junction held 12 bases outside the gene matches. CDR3 coding DNA: TGTGCCAGCATCCCGGGACTAGCGGGGGGTAGATTGAAGACCCAGTACTTC. Translated: CASIPGLAGGRLKTQYF.

Many counts were recorded for this clonotype. The chain carries TRBV5-1 and TRBJ2-2; TRBD1 aligns across 7 bases. Per the germline V gene, CDR1 is SGHRS and CDR2 is YFSETQ. Trimming at V came to 4 bases and at J to 6 bases, leaving 6 bases not matched to a gene. This CDR3 comprises 14 residues. The CDR3 sequence is CASSLSTGAGELFF. The CDR3 DNA reads TGCGCCAGCAGCCTGAGTACAGGGGCCGGGGAGCTGTTTTTT.

This clonotype was observed a handful of times. V usage is TRBV20-1 and J usage is TRBJ1-2; D might be TRBD1 (6 bases). This CDR3 has 12 amino acids. The germline V gene has CDR1 DFQATT and CDR2 SNEGSKA (reference sequence). The CDR3 protein is CGGVESNYGYTF. For the CDR3, the DNA is TGCGGGGGCGTGGAAAGTAACTATGGCTACACCTTC.

This clonotype was found a few times. This may stem from a read error, because a much larger clone lies one nucleotide away. The CDR3 DNA reads as TGTGCCAGCAGTTTAATAGCGGGAGGAGGGTTCTTC. It yields the protein CASSLIAGGGFF. The chain is built from TRBV28 and TRBJ2-1; TRBD2 matches 10 bases. The CDR3 is 12 residues long. V lost 2 bases and J lost 15; bases outside the gene matches: 4. Germline V gives CDR1 MDHEN, CDR2 SYDVKM.

Ten or more counts support this clonotype. CDR3 residues: CSAGRLAGADTQYF. Written as DNA, the CDR3 is TGCAGTGCTGGGAGACTAGCGGGGGCAGATACGCAGTATTTT. This chain joins TRBV20-1 and TRBJ2-3, with 12 bases aligning to TRBD2. In germline, CDR1 is DFQATT, CDR2 SNEGSKA (reference sequence). The V and J ends lost 5 bases and 4 bases, in that order; junction bases with no gene match: 4. CDR3 length: 14 residues.

This clonotype has at least ten counts. V usage is TRBV27 and J usage is TRBJ1-2, with D possibly matching TRBD1 (6 bases). Germline V lookup: CDR1 MNHEY, CDR2 SMNVEV (reference sequence). This CDR3 contains 14 residues. Deletions cut 0 bases from V and 10 bases from J, with 15 bases between. The CDR3: CASSLSGRQDSYTF. The CDR3 nucleotides are TGTGCCAGCAGTTTATCGGGACGACAGGATTCCTACACCTTC.

The V call is TRBV11-2, the J call TRBJ1-1; D might be TRBD1 (5 bases). Trimming cost V 2 bases and J 4 bases, with 11 bases left between them. The CDR3 consists of 14 residues. Germline V CDR1 and CDR2: SGHAT, FQNNGV. CDR3 DNA sequence: TGTGCCAGCAGCTTACATGCCACAGGCACTGAAGCTTTCTTT. Translated: CASSLHATGTEAFF.